This TCR beta chain was found in a study of regulatory T cells in long-lasting Graves disease. CDR3 regions were amplified by Arm-PCR using iRepertoire HTBI primers to build TCR beta libraries. TCRdb itself ran the multiplex PCR reads through MiXCR, one entry per CDR3 protein. In the table there are about 400,000 distinct CDR3 sequences, 16% of which are singletons. This CDR3 region has 13 residues. Losses at the gene ends were 4 bases for V and 3 bases for J; bases not matched to a gene: 4. Germline V gene sequence: CDR1 GTSNPN, CDR2 SVGIG (reference sequence). Time point defined: newly diagnosed GD, antithyroid drugs for less than 3 months. Construction of the TCR library relied on RNA isolated from PBMCs. Separately, the same data were catalogued under a study of T cells in Graves' hyperthyroidism and ophthalmopathy. That source reports: Patients aged 18 to 65 had newly diagnosed hyperthyroidism of under 2 months' duration. In the first-round RT-PCR of the TCR CDR3, the HTBI primer set was used.

V and J are TRBV30 and TRBJ2-3; TRBD1 aligns across 7 bases. This clonotype originated in a woman under 30 with Graves disease. This specimen was peripheral blood mononuclear cells (PBMCs), taken at new diagnosis, from a patient treated with antithyroid drugs. CDR3 sequence: CAWTTGVTDTQYF. The CDR3 DNA sequence: TGTGCCTGGACAACAGGGGTGACAGATACGCAGTATTTT.